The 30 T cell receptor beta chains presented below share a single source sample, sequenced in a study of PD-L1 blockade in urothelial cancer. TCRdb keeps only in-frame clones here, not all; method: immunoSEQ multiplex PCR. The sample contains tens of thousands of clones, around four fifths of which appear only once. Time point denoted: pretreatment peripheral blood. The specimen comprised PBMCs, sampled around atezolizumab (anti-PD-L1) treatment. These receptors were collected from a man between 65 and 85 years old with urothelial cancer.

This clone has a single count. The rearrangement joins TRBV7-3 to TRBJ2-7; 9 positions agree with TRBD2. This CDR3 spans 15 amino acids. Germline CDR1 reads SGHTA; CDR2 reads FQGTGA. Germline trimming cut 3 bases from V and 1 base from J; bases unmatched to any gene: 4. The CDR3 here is CASSFPLAGSYEQYF. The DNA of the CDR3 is TGTGCCAGCAGCTTCCCTCTAGCGGGATCCTACGAGCAGTACTTC.

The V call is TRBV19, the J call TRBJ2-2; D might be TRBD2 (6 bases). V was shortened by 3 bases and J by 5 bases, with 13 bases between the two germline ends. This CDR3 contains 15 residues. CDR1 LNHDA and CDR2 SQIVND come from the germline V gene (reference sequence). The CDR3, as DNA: TGTGCCAGTAGTATCGGGACTGTAGTAACCGGGGAGCTGTTTTTT. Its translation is CASSIGTVVTGELFF.

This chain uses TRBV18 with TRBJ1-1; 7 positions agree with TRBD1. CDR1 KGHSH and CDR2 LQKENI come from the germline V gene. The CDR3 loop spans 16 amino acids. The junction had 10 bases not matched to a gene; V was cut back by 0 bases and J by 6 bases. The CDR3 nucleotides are TGTGCCAGCTCACCACCTAATATACAGGGGTATGCTGAAGCTTTCTTT. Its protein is CASSPPNIQGYAEAFF. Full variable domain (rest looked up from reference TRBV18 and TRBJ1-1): NAGVMQNPRHLVRRRGQEARLRCSPMKGHSHVYWYRQLPEEGLKFMVYLQKENIIDESGMPKERFSAEFPKEGPSILRIQQVVRGDSAAYFCASSPPNIQGYAEAFFGQGTRLTVV.

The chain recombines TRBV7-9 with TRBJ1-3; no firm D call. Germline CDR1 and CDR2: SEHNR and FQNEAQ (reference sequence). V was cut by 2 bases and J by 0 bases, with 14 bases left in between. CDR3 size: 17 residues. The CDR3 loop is CASSLTANLDSGNTIYF. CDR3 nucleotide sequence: TGTGCCAGCAGCTTAACTGCAAACCTCGACTCTGGAAACACCATATATTTT.

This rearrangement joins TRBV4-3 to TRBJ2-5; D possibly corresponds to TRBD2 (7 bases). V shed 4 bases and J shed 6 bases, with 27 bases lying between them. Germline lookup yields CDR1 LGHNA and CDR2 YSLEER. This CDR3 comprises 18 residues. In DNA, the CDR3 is TGCGCCAGCAGCCCGCGTGTAACAGCGGGACAAGGCGAAAAGACCCAGTACTTC. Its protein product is CASSPRVTAGQGEKTQYF.

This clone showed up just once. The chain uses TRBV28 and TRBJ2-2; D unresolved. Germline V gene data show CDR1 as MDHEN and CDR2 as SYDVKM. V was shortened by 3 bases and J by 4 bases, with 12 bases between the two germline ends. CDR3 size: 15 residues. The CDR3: CASSFEFPSTGELFF. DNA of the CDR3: TGTGCCAGCAGTTTTGAGTTCCCTTCCACCGGGGAGCTGTTTTTT. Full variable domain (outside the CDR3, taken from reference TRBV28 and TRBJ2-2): DVKVTQSSRYLVKRTGEKVFLECVQDMDHENMFWYRQDPGLGLRLIYFSYDVKMKEKGDIPEGYSVSREKKERFSLILESASTNQTSMYLCASSFEFPSTGELFFGEGSRLTVL.

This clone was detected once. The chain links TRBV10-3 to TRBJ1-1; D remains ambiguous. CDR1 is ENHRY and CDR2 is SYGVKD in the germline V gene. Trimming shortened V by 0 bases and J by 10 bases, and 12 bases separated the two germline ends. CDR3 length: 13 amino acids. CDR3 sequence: CAISESGDNRAFF. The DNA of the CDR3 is TGTGCCATCAGTGAGTCGGGAGACAATCGAGCTTTCTTT.

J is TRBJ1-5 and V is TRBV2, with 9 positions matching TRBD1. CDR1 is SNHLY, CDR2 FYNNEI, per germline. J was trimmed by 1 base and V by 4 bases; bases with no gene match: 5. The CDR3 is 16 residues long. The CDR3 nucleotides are TGTGCCAGCAGTGGTTCGGACAGGGGAAGCAATCAGCCCCAGCATTTT. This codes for CASSGSDRGSNQPQHF.

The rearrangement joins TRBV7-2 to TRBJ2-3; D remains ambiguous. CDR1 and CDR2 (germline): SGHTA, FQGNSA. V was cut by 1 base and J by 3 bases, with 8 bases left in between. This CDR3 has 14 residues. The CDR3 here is CASSLVVITDTQYF. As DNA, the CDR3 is TGTGCCAGCAGCTTAGTAGTGATTACAGATACGCAGTATTTT.

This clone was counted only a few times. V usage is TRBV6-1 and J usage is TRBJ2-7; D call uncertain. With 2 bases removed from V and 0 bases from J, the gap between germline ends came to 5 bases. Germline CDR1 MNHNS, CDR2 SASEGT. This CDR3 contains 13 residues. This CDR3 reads CASSESHSYEQYF. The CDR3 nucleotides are TGTGCCAGCAGTGAAAGCCACTCCTACGAGCAGTACTTC.

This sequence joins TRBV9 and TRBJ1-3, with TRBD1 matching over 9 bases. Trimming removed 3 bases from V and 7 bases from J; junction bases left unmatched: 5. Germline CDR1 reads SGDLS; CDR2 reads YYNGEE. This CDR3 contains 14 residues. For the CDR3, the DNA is TGTGCCAGCAGCGCAGGACAGGGGCACAACACCATATATTTT. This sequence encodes CASSAGQGHNTIYF.

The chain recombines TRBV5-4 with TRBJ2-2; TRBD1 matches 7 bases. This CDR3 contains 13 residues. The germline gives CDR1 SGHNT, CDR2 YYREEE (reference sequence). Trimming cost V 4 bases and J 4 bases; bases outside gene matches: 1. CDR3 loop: CASSRDSTGELFF. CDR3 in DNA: TGTGCCAGCAGCAGGGACAGCACCGGGGAGCTGTTTTTT.

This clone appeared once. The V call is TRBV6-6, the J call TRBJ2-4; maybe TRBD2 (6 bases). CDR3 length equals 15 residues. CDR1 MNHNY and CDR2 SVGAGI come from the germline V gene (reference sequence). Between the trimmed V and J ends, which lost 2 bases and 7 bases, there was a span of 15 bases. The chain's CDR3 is CASSYAGGVGNIQYF. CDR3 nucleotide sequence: TGTGCCAGCAGTTACGCCGGGGGAGTAGGCAACATTCAGTACTTC.

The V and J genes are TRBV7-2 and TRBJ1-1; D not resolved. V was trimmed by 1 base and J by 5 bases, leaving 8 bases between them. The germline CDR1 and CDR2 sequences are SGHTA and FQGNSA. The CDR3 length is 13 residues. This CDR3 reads CASSLDSMTEAFF. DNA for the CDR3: TGTGCCAGCAGCTTAGACAGTATGACTGAAGCTTTCTTT.

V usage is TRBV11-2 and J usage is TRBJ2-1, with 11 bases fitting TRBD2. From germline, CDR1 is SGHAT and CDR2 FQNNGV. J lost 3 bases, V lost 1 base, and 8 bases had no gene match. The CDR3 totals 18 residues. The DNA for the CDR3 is TGTGCCAGCAGCTTAGGGGGACTAGCGGACACTGTCTACAATGAGCAGTTCTTC. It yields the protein CASSLGGLADTVYNEQFF.

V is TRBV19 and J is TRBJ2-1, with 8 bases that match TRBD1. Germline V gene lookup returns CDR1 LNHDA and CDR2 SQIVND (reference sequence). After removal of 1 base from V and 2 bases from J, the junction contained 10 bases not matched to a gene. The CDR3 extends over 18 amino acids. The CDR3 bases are TGTGCCAGTAGTATAGTCATGTTGGGGACAGGCGCCTACAATGAGCAGTTCTTC. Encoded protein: CASSIVMLGTGAYNEQFF.

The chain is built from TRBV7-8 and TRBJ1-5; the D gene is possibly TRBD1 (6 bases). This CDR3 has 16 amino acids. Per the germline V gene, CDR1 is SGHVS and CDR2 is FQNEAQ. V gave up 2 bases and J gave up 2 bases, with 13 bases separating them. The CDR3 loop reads CASSLQGNWRNQPQHF. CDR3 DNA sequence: TGTGCCAGCAGCTTACAGGGGAACTGGCGCAATCAGCCCCAGCATTTT.

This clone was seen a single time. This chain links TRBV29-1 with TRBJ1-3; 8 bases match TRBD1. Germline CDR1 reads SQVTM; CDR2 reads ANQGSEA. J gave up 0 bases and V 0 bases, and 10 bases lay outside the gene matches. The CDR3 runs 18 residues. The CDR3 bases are TGCAGCGTTGAAGATAGGAACAGGGGGTCATTCTCTGGAAACACCATATATTTT. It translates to CSVEDRNRGSFSGNTIYF.

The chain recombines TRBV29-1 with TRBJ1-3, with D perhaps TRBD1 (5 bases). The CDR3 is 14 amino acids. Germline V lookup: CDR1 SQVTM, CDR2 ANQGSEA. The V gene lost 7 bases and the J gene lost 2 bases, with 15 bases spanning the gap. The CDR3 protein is CSARGGDAGNTIYF. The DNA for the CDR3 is TGCAGCGCACGTGGGGGGGATGCTGGAAACACCATATATTTT.

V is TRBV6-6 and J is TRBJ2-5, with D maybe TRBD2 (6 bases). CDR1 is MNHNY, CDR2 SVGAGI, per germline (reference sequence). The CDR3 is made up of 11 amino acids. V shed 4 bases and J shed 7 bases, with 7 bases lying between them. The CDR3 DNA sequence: TGTGCCAGCAGTTCCGGGGGGACCCAGTACTTC. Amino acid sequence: CASSSGGTQYF.

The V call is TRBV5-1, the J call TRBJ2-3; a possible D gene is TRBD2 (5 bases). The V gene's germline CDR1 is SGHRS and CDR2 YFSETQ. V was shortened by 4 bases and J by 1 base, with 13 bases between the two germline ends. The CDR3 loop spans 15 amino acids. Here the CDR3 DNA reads TGCGCCAGCAGCCGATTGGAGGTGGGCACAGATACGCAGTATTTT. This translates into CASSRLEVGTDTQYF. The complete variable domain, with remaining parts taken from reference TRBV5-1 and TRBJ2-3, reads KAGVTQTPRYLIKTRGQQVTLSCSPISGHRSVSWYQQTPGQGLQFLFEYFSETQRNKGNFPGRFSGRQFSNSRSEMNVSTLELGDSALYLCASSRLEVGTDTQYFGPGTRLTVL.

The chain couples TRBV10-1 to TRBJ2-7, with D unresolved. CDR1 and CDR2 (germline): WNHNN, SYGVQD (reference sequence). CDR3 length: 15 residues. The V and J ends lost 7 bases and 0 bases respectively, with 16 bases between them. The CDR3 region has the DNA TGCGCCAGCATCGAGACGTTACTACACTCCTACGAGCAGTACTTC. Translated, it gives CASIETLLHSYEQYF.

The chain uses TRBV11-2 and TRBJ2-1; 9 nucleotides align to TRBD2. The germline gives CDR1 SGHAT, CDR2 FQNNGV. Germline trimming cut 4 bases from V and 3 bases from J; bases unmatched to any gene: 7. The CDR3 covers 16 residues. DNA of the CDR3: TGTGCCAGCAGCTCCCATAAGACTAGCGGCTACAATGAGCAGTTCTTC. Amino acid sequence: CASSSHKTSGYNEQFF.

CDR3 protein: CASSLGLAGYNEQFF. The CDR3 DNA is TGTGCCAGCAGCTTAGGACTAGCGGGTTACAATGAGCAGTTCTTC. The chain employs TRBV5-4 and TRBJ2-1; 11 bases line up with TRBD2. CDR1 SGHNT and CDR2 YYREEE come from the germline V gene (reference sequence). With 2 bases clipped from V and 4 bases from J, the junction kept 2 bases outside the gene matches. There are 15 residues in the CDR3.

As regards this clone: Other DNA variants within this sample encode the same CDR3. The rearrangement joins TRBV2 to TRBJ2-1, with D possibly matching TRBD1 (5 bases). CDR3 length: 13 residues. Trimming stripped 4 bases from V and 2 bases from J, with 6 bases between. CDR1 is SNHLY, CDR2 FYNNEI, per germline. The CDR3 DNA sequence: TGTGCCAGCAGTGGGACACCCTACAATGAGCAGTTCTTC. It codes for CASSGTPYNEQFF.

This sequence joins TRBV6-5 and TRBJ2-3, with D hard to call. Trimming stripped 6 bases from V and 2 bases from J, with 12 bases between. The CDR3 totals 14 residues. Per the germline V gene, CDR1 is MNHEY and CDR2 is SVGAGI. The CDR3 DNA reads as TGTGCCAGCAGCCTCCGTTTATCCACAGATACGCAGTATTTT. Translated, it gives CASSLRLSTDTQYF.

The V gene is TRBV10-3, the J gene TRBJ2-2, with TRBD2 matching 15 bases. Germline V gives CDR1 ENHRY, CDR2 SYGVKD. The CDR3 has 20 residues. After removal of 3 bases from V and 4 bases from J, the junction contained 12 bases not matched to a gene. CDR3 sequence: CAISDEFGLAGGPRTGELFF. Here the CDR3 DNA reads TGTGCCATCAGTGATGAATTCGGACTAGCGGGAGGGCCGCGCACCGGGGAGCTGTTTTTT.

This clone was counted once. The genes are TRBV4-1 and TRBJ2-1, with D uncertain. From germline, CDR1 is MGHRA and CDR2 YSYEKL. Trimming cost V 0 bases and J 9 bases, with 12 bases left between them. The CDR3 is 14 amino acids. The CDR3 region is CASSQDNSLGEQFF. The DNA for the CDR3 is TGCGCCAGCAGCCAAGATAATTCGCTCGGTGAGCAGTTCTTC.

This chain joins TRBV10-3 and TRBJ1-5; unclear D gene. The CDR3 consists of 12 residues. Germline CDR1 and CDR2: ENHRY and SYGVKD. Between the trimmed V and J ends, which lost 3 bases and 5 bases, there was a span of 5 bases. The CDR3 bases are TGTGCCATCAGTGATTCGTATCAGCCCCAGCATTTT. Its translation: CAISDSYQPQHF.

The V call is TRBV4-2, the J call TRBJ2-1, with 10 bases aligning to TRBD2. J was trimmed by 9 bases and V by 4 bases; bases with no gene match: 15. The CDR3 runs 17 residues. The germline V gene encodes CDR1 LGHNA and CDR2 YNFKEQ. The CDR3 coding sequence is TGTGCCAGCAGCCCGCCAAATCCTCCTAGCGGGAGCAGTGAGCAGTTCTTC. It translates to CASSPPNPPSGSSEQFF.